This TCR beta chain comes out of a study of T cells in localized non-small cell lung cancer. Study-wide results and limits: For the top 100 tumor clones, a median approximately 50 also appeared in adjacent lung. Investigators sequenced only a single tumor region, leaving heterogeneity possible.

CDR3 size: 14 residues. Germline V gene data show CDR1 as SGHTS and CDR2 as YDEGEE. The J segment lost 5 bases and the V segment lost 2 bases, leaving 5 bases of the junction unmatched. Assay: immunoSEQ multiplex PCR; the TCRdb copy retains only in-frame clones and omits some. This table holds tens of thousands of clones, more than 70% found once. With regard to this clone: The antigen remains unidentified.

The source is a female donor of 60 years or more with stage I squamous cell lung carcinoma. Sequenced here: peripheral blood, sampled before any cancer treatment. This chain links TRBV5-8 with TRBJ2-5; TRBD1 agrees at 8 bases. CDR3 sequence: CASSFRTGFETQYF. The DNA of the CDR3 is TGTGCCAGCAGCTTCCGGACAGGGTTTGAGACCCAGTACTTC. Full variable domain (rest looked up from reference TRBV5-8 and TRBJ2-5): EAGVTQSPTHLIKTRGQQATLRCSPISGHTSVYWYQQALGLGLQFLLWYDEGEERNRGNFPPRFSGRQFPNYSSELNVNALELEDSALYLCASSFRTGFETQYFGPGTRLLVL.